This entry is about one T cell receptor beta chain. Antigen specificity is unknown. Authors of the study amplified TCR beta CDR3 regions from RNA transcripts. HTBI primers were the set used in a first-round RT-PCR of the TCR CDR3. TCRdb processed the multiplex PCR reads anew with MiXCR; each CDR3 protein has one entry. The table has about 52,000 distinct CDR3 sequences, about half seen once; the top ten hold roughly a tenth. The data belong to a study of T cells in Graves' hyperthyroidism and ophthalmopathy. Study-wide results and caveats: From stable hyperthyroidism, ophthalmopathy was separated by a 13 V-J model. Appearing also in blood were most of the thyroid clonotypes expanded above 0.001.

Each person with ophthalmopathy scored at least 3 on the Clinical Activity Score, reached NOSPECS grade 4 or higher, and had been ill under 3 months. Looked up from germline, CDR1 is SQVTM and CDR2 is ANQGSEA. V dropped 8 bases and J dropped 2 bases, with 15 bases sitting between them. The CDR3 is 14 residues long. This TCR came from a woman aged 50 to 60 with Graves' ophthalmopathy. This chain connects TRBV29-1 to TRBJ2-2; weak D call: TRBD2 (7 bases). The sample consisted of blood. CDR3 in DNA: TGCAGCTCATGGGGGGGGGGCAACACCGGGGAGCTGTTTTTT. This sequence encodes CSSWGGGNTGELFF.